The 16 T cell receptor beta chains below were found in one sample sequenced in a study of T cells in Graves' hyperthyroidism and ophthalmopathy. Using RNA transcripts as the source, TCR beta CDR3 regions were amplified. TCR CDR3 underwent first-round RT-PCR with the HTBI primer set. TCRdb recomputed calls from the multiplex PCR reads with MiXCR, one row per CDR3 protein. The table lists approximately 560,000 distinct CDR3 sequences, approximately 44% of them singletons. Input material: peripheral blood or thyroid tissue (not recorded which). These receptors originate from a woman between 18 and 29 years old with Graves' hyperthyroidism.

This clonotype is a singleton in its sample. The rearrangement joins TRBV27 to TRBJ1-1; a possible D gene is TRBD1 (6 bases). Germline V gene data show CDR1 as MNHEY and CDR2 as SMNVEV (reference sequence). Trimming took 5 bases from V and 3 from J, leaving 13 bases between them. The CDR3 runs 14 residues. The CDR3: CASSGQLRDTEAFF. CDR3 nucleotide sequence: TGTGCCAGCAGTGGACAGCTAAGGGACACTGAAGCTTTCTTT.

The genes are TRBV2 and TRBJ1-6; D possibly corresponds to TRBD1 (6 bases). Germline values: CDR1 SNHLY, CDR2 FYNNEI. The CDR3 has 14 residues. V gave up 5 bases and J gave up 7 bases, with 12 bases separating them. The CDR3 region has the DNA TGTGCCAGCAGTCAACAGGGTGCCAATTCACCCCTCCACTTT. Protein sequence: CASSQQGANSPLHF.

The rearrangement links TRBV25-1 to TRBJ1-2; no definite D call. V gave up 5 bases and J gave up 4 bases, with 14 bases separating them. CDR3 length: 14 amino acids. Germline V gene sequence: CDR1 MGHDK, CDR2 SYGVNS. The CDR3 DNA reads TGTGCCAGCAGTTTATCGGCGGCGAGCTATGGCTACACCTTC. Translated, it gives CASSLSAASYGYTF.

The V gene is TRBV5-1, the J gene TRBJ1-1; D not resolved. V was shortened by 0 bases and J by 6 bases, with 12 bases between the two germline ends. CDR3 length: 14 residues. The germline V gene encodes CDR1 SGHRS and CDR2 YFSETQ. CDR3 sequence (DNA): TGCGCCAGCAGCTTGGTCGGGAGGGCAGCTGAAGCTTTCTTT. Protein product: CASSLVGRAAEAFF.

This chain joins TRBV7-2 and TRBJ1-2; no definite D call. Germline V lookup: CDR1 SGHTA, CDR2 FQGNSA. V shed 5 bases and J shed 0 bases, with 16 bases lying between them. The CDR3 covers 16 residues. The CDR3 DNA reads TGTGCCAGCAGCCACACACGACCGCGAGCTAACTATGGCTACACCTTC. It codes for CASSHTRPRANYGYTF.

The chain combines TRBV15 with TRBJ1-1, with 7 bases aligning to TRBD1. Trimming at V came to 3 bases and at J to 7 bases, leaving 11 bases not matched to a gene. The length of the CDR3 is 15 residues. Germline-derived CDR1 and CDR2 are LNHNV and YYDKDF (reference sequence). CDR3 in amino acids: CATSSLDRQFGEAFF. The CDR3, as DNA: TGTGCCACCAGCAGCTTGGACAGGCAATTCGGTGAAGCTTTCTTT.

This clonotype has more than one count but fewer than ten. The chain carries TRBV9 and TRBJ2-7, with 9 nucleotides matching TRBD1. The CDR3 runs to 15 residues. Germline V gene lookup returns CDR1 SGDLS and CDR2 YYNGEE. Trimming at V came to 4 bases and at J to 5 bases, leaving 10 bases not matched to a gene. In nucleotides, the CDR3 is TGTGCCAGCAGCCCATCGGGGACAGGGTGGAACGAGCAGTACTTC. The encoded protein is CASSPSGTGWNEQYF.

The V gene is TRBV12-3 or TRBV12-4, the J gene TRBJ1-1; no firm D call. CDR3 size: 14 residues. The V gene lost 8 bases and the J gene lost 0 bases, with 13 bases spanning the gap. CDR3 residues: CASSIPRMNTEAFF. CDR3 in DNA: TGTGCCAGCTCAATCCCCCGGATGAACACTGAAGCTTTCTTT.

This chain links TRBV29-1 with TRBJ2-7; 14 bases fit TRBD2. CDR1 SQVTM and CDR2 ANQGSEA come from the germline V gene. The CDR3 covers 14 residues. J was trimmed by 0 bases and V by 8 bases; bases with no gene match: 3. The CDR3 here is CSSGTSGSSYEQYF. As DNA, the CDR3 is TGCAGCTCCGGGACTAGCGGGAGCTCCTACGAGCAGTACTTC.

There are a few counts of this clonotype. This chain connects TRBV10-3 to TRBJ2-7; D gene unclear. Trimming cost V 10 bases and J 7 bases, with 17 bases left between them. The CDR3 spans 12 residues. Germline V gene sequence: CDR1 ENHRY, CDR2 SYGVKD. CDR3 nucleotide sequence: TGTGCCAGCAGCCAGAGAAGCGAGGAGCAGTACTTC. Translation gives CASSQRSEEQYF.

The sample holds a few counts of this clonotype. V usage is TRBV7-9 and J usage is TRBJ1-1; TRBD1 matches at 9 bases. The J segment lost 1 base and the V segment lost 0 bases, leaving 6 bases of the junction unmatched. The CDR3 has 17 amino acids. Germline V gene lookup returns CDR1 SEHNR and CDR2 FQNEAQ (reference sequence). CDR3 residues: CASSLATGGRGNTEAFF. In DNA form, the CDR3 reads TGTGCCAGCAGCTTAGCGACAGGGGGAAGGGGGAACACTGAAGCTTTCTTT.

The CDR3 coding sequence is TGTGCCAGCAGCTTAGTTCCCGGGGGCCGGTACGAGCAGTACTTC. Protein sequence: CASSLVPGGRYEQYF. The gene calls are TRBV7-2 and TRBJ2-7; D is possibly TRBD1 or TRBD2 (6 bases each). This CDR3 has 15 residues. V lost 1 base and J lost 4, with 14 bases in between. The germline CDR1 and CDR2 sequences are SGHTA and FQGNSA.

This clonotype was observed a handful of times. CDR3: CASSQDRGPSTEAFF. CDR3 bases: TGTGCCAGCAGCCAAGACAGGGGGCCGAGCACTGAAGCTTTCTTT. This chain links TRBV4-2 with TRBJ1-1, with TRBD1 identical over 8 bases. The CDR3 totals 15 residues. Germline trimming cut 0 bases from V and 4 bases from J; bases unmatched to any gene: 4. In germline, CDR1 is LGHNA, CDR2 YNFKEQ.

In DNA form, the CDR3 reads TGTGCCAGCAGCTCCACAGCTTCCTACGAGCAGTACTTC. It is translated as CASSSTASYEQYF. This chain uses TRBV7-9 with TRBJ2-7, with D unresolved. CDR1 and CDR2 from the germline V gene are SEHNR and FQNEAQ (reference sequence). V lost 4 bases to trimming and J lost 1 base, with 8 bases between them. The CDR3 totals 13 residues. The full variable domain, completed using reference TRBV7-9 and TRBJ2-7, is DTGVSQNPRHKITKRGQNVTFRCDPISEHNRLYWYRQTLGQGPEFLTYFQNEAQLEKSRLLSDRFSAERPKGSFSTLEIQRTEQGDSAMYLCASSSTASYEQYFGPGTRLTVT.

The chain joins TRBV6-1 to TRBJ2-7; D gene unclear. CDR3 length equals 15 residues. V lost 4 bases to trimming and J lost 2 bases, with 15 bases between them. Germline lookup yields CDR1 MNHNS and CDR2 SASEGT. In nucleotides, the CDR3 is TGTGCCAGCAGTGGGAGACGGACCAGCGCCTACGAGCAGTACTTC. Amino acids: CASSGRRTSAYEQYF.

This clonotype came up a few times. The chain carries TRBV12-3 or TRBV12-4 and TRBJ1-1; TRBD1 might be the D (5 bases). This CDR3 has 16 amino acids. V was trimmed by 5 bases and J by 5 bases, leaving 21 bases between them. The CDR3 spells CASSRGGLTRWTEAFF. Here the CDR3 DNA reads TGTGCCAGCAGTCGGGGGGGACTGACCAGGTGGACTGAAGCTTTCTTT.